This entry lists 21 T cell receptor beta chains sequenced from one sample in a study of cytomegalovirus exposure and HLA in healthy donors. Amplification used 60 Vbeta primers and 13 Jbeta primers. Sequenced by immunoSEQ multiplex PCR; TCRdb stores in-frame clones only, minus some. The table shows roughly 130,000 clones, with roughly two thirds occurring only once. Sequencing was performed on PBMCs. All receptors come from a man younger than 45 in good health and CMV-seropositive.

V is TRBV5-1 and J is TRBJ2-1, with a possible D match to TRBD2 (5 bases). Between the trimmed V and J ends, which lost 6 bases and 9 bases, there was a span of 13 bases. The CDR3 is 12 amino acids. Looked up from germline, CDR1 is SGHRS and CDR2 is YFSETQ. In nucleotides, the CDR3 is TGCGCCAGCAACCCCGTTCGGGGTGAGCAGTTCTTC. This translates into CASNPVRGEQFF.

The chain links TRBV29-1 to TRBJ2-7; 9 bases are a match to TRBD2. The J call could be wrong; TRBJ2-5 is a better fit for the DNA end. The germline V gene encodes CDR1 SQVTM and CDR2 ANQGSEA. The CDR3 is 15 amino acids. The CDR3 spells CSVGYGTSFQETQYF. DNA of the CDR3: TGCAGCGTTGGCTATGGGACTAGCTTCCAAGAGACCCAGTACTTC.

The chain combines TRBV18 with TRBJ1-4, with a tentative D call TRBD1 (5 bases). Germline V lookup: CDR1 KGHSH, CDR2 LQKENI. This CDR3 spans 14 amino acids. Trimming removed 3 bases from V and 5 bases from J, with 10 bases in between. This chain's CDR3 is CASSPTAGNEKLFF. The CDR3 DNA is TGTGCCAGCTCACCGACGGCAGGGAATGAAAAACTGTTTTTT.

The genes are TRBV10-3 and TRBJ2-3; 7 bases map to TRBD1. V was pared by 0 bases and J by 3 bases, with 0 bases of the junction left unmatched. The CDR3 runs to 14 residues. Germline lookup yields CDR1 ENHRY and CDR2 SYGVKD. CDR3 in DNA: TGTGCCATCAGTGAGTCGACAGGGACAGATACGCAGTATTTT. As protein: CAISESTGTDTQYF.

This clone was counted once. The gene calls are TRBV5-1 and TRBJ1-1; no clear D. Trimming took 3 bases from V and 0 from J, leaving 12 bases between them. CDR1 is SGHRS and CDR2 is YFSETQ in the germline V gene. There are 15 residues in the CDR3. The CDR3 loop reads CASSSLGGMNTEAFF. Here the CDR3 DNA reads TGCGCCAGCAGCTCGTTAGGCGGAATGAACACTGAAGCTTTCTTT.

This chain joins TRBV29-1 and TRBJ1-2; D unresolved. This CDR3 comprises 14 residues. Germline CDR1 reads SQVTM; CDR2 reads ANQGSEA. V lost 2 bases and J lost 7, with 17 bases in between. The DNA for the CDR3 is TGCAGCGTTGAAACCATCCCGGGGTTGAGTGGCTACACCTTC. Its translation is CSVETIPGLSGYTF.

The V call is TRBV4-3, the J call TRBJ2-4, with 7 positions matching TRBD1. V dropped 3 bases and J dropped 0; count of bases not matched to a gene: 5. The CDR3 loop spans 16 amino acids. The germline gives CDR1 LGHNA, CDR2 YSLEER. CDR3 amino acids: CASSQGRQGAKNIQYF. As DNA, the CDR3 is TGCGCCAGCAGCCAGGGAAGACAGGGAGCCAAAAACATTCAGTACTTC.

The chain uses TRBV5-1 and TRBJ2-1, with D perhaps TRBD2 (5 bases). V lost 0 bases and J 2 bases, leaving 12 bases between the germline ends. Germline CDR1 SGHRS, CDR2 YFSETQ. The CDR3 spans 16 residues. The CDR3 sequence: CASSLGALGAYNEQFF. The CDR3 nucleotides are TGCGCCAGCAGCTTGGGTGCCCTCGGGGCCTACAATGAGCAGTTCTTC.

J is TRBJ2-1 and V is TRBV2, with 9 bases aligning to TRBD2. Germline CDR1 reads SNHLY; CDR2 reads FYNNEI. The trim removed 7 bases at V and 7 bases at J, leaving 5 bases unmatched. The CDR3 consists of 13 residues. The CDR3 DNA reads TGTGCCAGCACCGCGGGAGGGTGGAATGAGCAGTTCTTC. As protein: CASTAGGWNEQFF.

The rearrangement uses TRBV5-1 and TRBJ2-3; D is uncertain. V dropped 6 bases and J dropped 6 bases, with 11 bases sitting between them. Germline V lookup: CDR1 SGHRS, CDR2 YFSETQ. The CDR3 is 12 residues long. CDR3 nucleotide sequence: TGCGCCAGCAAGGAAGAGGTCGATACGCAGTATTTT. It is translated as CASKEEVDTQYF. Based on the CDR3 plus reference TRBV5-1 and TRBJ2-3, the full variable domain is KAGVTQTPRYLIKTRGQQVTLSCSPISGHRSVSWYQQTPGQGLQFLFEYFSETQRNKGNFPGRFSGRQFSNSRSEMNVSTLELGDSALYLCASKEEVDTQYFGPGTRLTVL.

The gene calls are TRBV19 and TRBJ1-5; 7 nucleotides align to TRBD1. V lost 5 bases to trimming and J lost 0 bases; unmatched junction nucleotides: 10. The CDR3 has 17 residues. Germline V gene sequence: CDR1 LNHDA, CDR2 SQIVND (reference sequence). The CDR3 DNA reads as TGTGCCAGTAGTCCTCGACAGGGCTTCCGTAGCAATCAGCCCCAGCATTTT. This translates into CASSPRQGFRSNQPQHF.

This sequence joins TRBV19 and TRBJ2-5; TRBD2 is a possible D gene (5 bases). The V end was cut by 1 base, the J end by 3 bases, with 9 bases between. Looked up from germline, CDR1 is LNHDA and CDR2 is SQIVND (reference sequence). The CDR3 is 14 residues long. The CDR3 sequence is CASSIVVGEETQYF. The DNA for the CDR3 is TGTGCCAGTAGTATAGTGGTCGGGGAAGAGACCCAGTACTTC.

The chain joins TRBV10-1 to TRBJ2-2, with 9 bases fitting TRBD1. Trimming at V came to 6 bases and at J to 4 bases, leaving 9 bases not matched to a gene. Germline values: CDR1 WNHNN, CDR2 SYGVQD (reference sequence). The CDR3 has 16 amino acids. CDR3 in DNA: TGCGCCAGCAGCGCGACGCCGGGACAGGGCACCGGGGAGCTGTTTTTT. Its protein product is CASSATPGQGTGELFF.

V and J are TRBV5-1 and TRBJ2-1; D not certain. This CDR3 is built from 14 residues. From germline, CDR1 is SGHRS and CDR2 YFSETQ. Trimming removed 6 bases from V and 0 bases from J, with 10 bases in between. This CDR3 is CASTGESSYNEQFF. The CDR3 DNA reads as TGCGCCAGCACGGGTGAGAGCTCCTACAATGAGCAGTTCTTC.

The chain combines TRBV6-5 with TRBJ1-4; maybe TRBD1 (6 bases). The CDR3 has 12 amino acids. From germline, CDR1 is MNHEY and CDR2 SVGAGI. The V end was cut by 11 bases, the J end by 10 bases, with 17 bases between. CDR3 loop: CAPTDRCGKLFF. The DNA for the CDR3 is TGTGCCCCCACCGACAGGTGCGGAAAACTGTTTTTT.

The table lists this clone with a few counts. The chain joins TRBV19 to TRBJ2-7; 9 bases fit TRBD1. With 6 bases clipped from V and 0 bases from J, the junction kept 6 bases outside the gene matches. This CDR3 has 15 residues. In germline, CDR1 is LNHDA, CDR2 SQIVND (reference sequence). The CDR3 loop reads CASSWTGESSYEQYF. CDR3 coding DNA: TGTGCCAGTAGCTGGACAGGGGAAAGCTCCTACGAGCAGTACTTC.

The chain recombines TRBV5-1 with TRBJ1-1, with D unresolved. CDR3 length equals 15 residues. The V gene's germline CDR1 is SGHRS and CDR2 YFSETQ. The V end was cut by 1 base, the J end by 3 bases, with 13 bases between. The CDR3 region has the DNA TGCGCCAGCAGCTTGTCCCCGGTTGTTGACACTGAAGCTTTCTTT. Its translation: CASSLSPVVDTEAFF.

In DNA form, the CDR3 reads TGTGCCAGCAGCTTACCCGGGACAGGGCCCCACGAGCAGTACTTC. Translation gives CASSLPGTGPHEQYF. The chain uses TRBV11-2 and TRBJ2-7, with 9 bases aligning to TRBD1. Trimming at V came to 2 bases and at J to 5 bases, leaving 7 bases not matched to a gene. The CDR3 extends over 15 amino acids. Germline loops: CDR1 SGHAT, CDR2 FQNNGV.

The chain couples TRBV4-1 to TRBJ1-2; possibly TRBD1 for D (6 bases). The CDR3 extends over 15 amino acids. Germline CDR1 reads MGHRA; CDR2 reads YSYEKL. The V and J ends lost 0 bases and 7 bases respectively, with 15 bases between them. The CDR3 DNA reads as TGCGCCAGCAGCCAAGATCCAAACAGGGTGCGTGGCTACACCTTC. Protein sequence: CASSQDPNRVRGYTF.

This chain uses TRBV2 with TRBJ2-1; no firm D call. Deletions cut 5 bases from V and 7 bases from J, with 18 bases between. Germline loops: CDR1 SNHLY, CDR2 FYNNEI. The CDR3 spans 15 residues. CDR3 amino acids: CASSLTHNRKNEQFF. CDR3 sequence (DNA): TGTGCCAGCAGTTTGACACACAACCGAAAGAATGAGCAGTTCTTC.

This chain connects TRBV6-4 to TRBJ2-3, with 9 bases that match TRBD1. Germline V lookup: CDR1 MRHNA, CDR2 SNTAGT. Losses at the gene ends were 5 bases for V and 6 bases for J; bases not matched to a gene: 9. CDR3 size: 15 residues. The CDR3 DNA sequence: TGTGCCAGCAGTTCCGGGACAGGGCCGTCGGATACGCAGTATTTT. Translated, it gives CASSSGTGPSDTQYF.